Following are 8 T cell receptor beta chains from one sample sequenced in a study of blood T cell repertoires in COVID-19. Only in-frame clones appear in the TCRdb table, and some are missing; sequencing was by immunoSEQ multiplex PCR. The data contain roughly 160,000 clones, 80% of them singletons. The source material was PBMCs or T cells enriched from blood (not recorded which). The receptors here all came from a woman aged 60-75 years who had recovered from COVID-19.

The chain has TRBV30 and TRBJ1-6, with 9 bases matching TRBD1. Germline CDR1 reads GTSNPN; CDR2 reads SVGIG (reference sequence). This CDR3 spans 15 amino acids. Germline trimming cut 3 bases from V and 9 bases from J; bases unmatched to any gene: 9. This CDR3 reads CAWSQGQGRGSPLHF. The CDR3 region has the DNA TGTGCCTGGAGCCAGGGACAGGGTAGAGGTTCACCCCTCCACTTT.

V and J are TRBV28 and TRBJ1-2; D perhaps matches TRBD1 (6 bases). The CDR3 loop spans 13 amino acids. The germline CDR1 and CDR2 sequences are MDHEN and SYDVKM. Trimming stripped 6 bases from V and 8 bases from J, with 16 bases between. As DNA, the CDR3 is TGTGCCAGCAGGCTAGGGGGACATGGAGGCTACACCTTC. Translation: CASRLGGHGGYTF.

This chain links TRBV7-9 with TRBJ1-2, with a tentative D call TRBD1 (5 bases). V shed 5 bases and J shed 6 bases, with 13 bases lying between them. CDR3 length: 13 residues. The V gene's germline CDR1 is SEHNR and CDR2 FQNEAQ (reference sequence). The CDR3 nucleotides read TGTGCCAGCAGCCCGAGGGACTTGGATGGCTACACCTTC. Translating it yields CASSPRDLDGYTF.

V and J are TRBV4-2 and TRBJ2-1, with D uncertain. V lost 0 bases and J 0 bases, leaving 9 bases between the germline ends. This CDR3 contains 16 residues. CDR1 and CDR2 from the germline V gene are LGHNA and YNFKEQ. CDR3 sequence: CASSQESLSSYNEQFF. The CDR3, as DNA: TGTGCCAGCAGCCAAGAAAGCCTGAGCTCCTACAATGAGCAGTTCTTC.

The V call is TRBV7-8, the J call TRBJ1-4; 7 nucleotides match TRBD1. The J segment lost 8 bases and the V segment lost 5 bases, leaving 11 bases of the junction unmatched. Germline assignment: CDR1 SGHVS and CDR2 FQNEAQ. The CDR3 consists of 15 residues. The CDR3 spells CASSPLGRGEEKLFF. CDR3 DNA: TGTGCCAGCAGCCCACTGGGCAGGGGGGAAGAAAAACTGTTTTTT.

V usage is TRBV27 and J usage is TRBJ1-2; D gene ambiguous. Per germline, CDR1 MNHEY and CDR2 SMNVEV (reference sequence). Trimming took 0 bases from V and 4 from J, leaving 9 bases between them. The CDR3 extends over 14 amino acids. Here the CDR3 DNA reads TGTGCCAGCAGTTTATCGAGCGGGTTCTATGGCTACACCTTC. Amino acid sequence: CASSLSSGFYGYTF.

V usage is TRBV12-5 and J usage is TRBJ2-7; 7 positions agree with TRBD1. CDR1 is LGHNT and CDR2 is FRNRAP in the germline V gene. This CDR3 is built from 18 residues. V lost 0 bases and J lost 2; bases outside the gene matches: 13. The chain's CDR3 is CASGLVLTGTDLTYEQYF. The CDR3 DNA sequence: TGTGCTAGTGGTTTGGTCTTAACCGGGACAGACCTTACCTACGAGCAGTACTTC.

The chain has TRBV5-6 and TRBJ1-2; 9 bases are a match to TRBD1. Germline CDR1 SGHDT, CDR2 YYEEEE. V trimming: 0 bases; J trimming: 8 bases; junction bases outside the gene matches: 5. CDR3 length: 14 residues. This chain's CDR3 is CASSLAPTGGGYTF. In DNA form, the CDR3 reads TGTGCCAGCAGCTTGGCCCCGACAGGGGGAGGCTACACCTTC.